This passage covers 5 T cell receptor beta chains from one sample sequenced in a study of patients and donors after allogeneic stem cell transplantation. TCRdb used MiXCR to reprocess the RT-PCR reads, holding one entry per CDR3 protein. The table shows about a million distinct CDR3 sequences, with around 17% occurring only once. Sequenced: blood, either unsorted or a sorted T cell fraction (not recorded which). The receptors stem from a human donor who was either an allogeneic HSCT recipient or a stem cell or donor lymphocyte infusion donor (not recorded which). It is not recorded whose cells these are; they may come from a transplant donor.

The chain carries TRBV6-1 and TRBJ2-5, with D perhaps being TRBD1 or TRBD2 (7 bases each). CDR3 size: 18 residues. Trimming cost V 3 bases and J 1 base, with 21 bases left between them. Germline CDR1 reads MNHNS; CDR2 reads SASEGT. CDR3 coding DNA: TGTGCCAGCAGTGATGGTGGGGGAGGGGGCCTCAGCCAAGAGACCCAGTACTTC. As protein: CASSDGGGGGLSQETQYF.

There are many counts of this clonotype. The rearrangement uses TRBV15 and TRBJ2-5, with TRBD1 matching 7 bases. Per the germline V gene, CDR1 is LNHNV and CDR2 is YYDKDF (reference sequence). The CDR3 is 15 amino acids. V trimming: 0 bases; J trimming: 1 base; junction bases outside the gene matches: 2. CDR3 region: CATSREDRVQETQYF. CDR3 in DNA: TGTGCCACCAGCAGAGAAGACAGGGTCCAAGAGACCCAGTACTTC.

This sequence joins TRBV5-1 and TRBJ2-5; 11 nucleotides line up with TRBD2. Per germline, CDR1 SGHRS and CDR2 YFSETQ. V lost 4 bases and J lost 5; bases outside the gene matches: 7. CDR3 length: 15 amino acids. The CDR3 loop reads CASSPLAGGSETQYF. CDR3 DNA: TGCGCCAGCAGCCCTCTAGCGGGAGGATCGGAGACCCAGTACTTC. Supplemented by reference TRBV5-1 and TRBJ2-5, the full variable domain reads KAGVTQTPRYLIKTRGQQVTLSCSPISGHRSVSWYQQTPGQGLQFLFEYFSETQRNKGNFPGRFSGRQFSNSRSEMNVSTLELGDSALYLCASSPLAGGSETQYFGPGTRLLVL.

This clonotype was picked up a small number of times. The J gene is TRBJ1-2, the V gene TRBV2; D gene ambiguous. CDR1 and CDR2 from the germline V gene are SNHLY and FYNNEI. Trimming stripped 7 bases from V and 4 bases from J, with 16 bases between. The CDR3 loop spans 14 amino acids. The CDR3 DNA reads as TGTGCCAGCACCATAGAGGGAACTAGCTATGGCTACACCTTC. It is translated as CASTIEGTSYGYTF.

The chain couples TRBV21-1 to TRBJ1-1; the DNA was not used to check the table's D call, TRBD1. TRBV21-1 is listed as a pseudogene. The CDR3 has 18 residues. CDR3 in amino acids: CASSKVGRGRIGNTEAFF. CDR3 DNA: TGTGCCAGCAGCAAAGTCGGCAGGGGGCGCATTGGGAACACTGAAGCTTTCTTT.